This T cell receptor beta chain was found in a study of graft-versus-host responses after intestinal transplantation (dated by TCRdb to the early 2020s). Looking at the study overall: Multivisceral, liver-intestinal, or isolated intestinal transplants were received by the recipients. Samples from three later patients were sequenced in-house on an Illumina MiSeq with MiXCR processing rather than by the commercial service. Bulk TCR-beta CDR3 sequencing was used to track graft-versus-host and host-versus-graft alloreactive T cell clones in the graft, circulation and bone marrow after intestinal transplantation. A peak of at least 4% donor T cells among recipient peripheral blood mononuclear cells was the definition used for donor T cell macrochimerism. The cohort enrolled about two dozen intestinal transplant recipients, one of whom was a retransplant, and a few patients without pretransplant specimens were excluded. Every recipient was given anti-thymocyte globulin induction, followed by approximately 3 years of maintenance tacrolimus and steroids. Alloreactive clones were identified by sequencing pre-transplant mixed lymphocyte reaction products and comparing these products with unstimulated pre-transplant donor and recipient T cells. Findings and caveats that apply to the study as a whole: Early after transplant, peak levels of circulating GvH clones were found to be associated with declines in HvG clones. Conclusions were limited by the relatively low number and heterogeneity of intestinal transplant patients. In the allografts of patients with donor T cell macrochimerism, GvH to HvG T cell clonal ratios were high. GvH clones were detected in recipient bone marrow, and some of these GvH clones were observed earlier in ileal mucosa or blood, consistent with an intestinal mucosal origin.

This sample's time point label indicates: cells obtained before transplantation from donor or recipient. CD3+CD4+ and CD3+CD8+ populations were FACS-sorted from unstimulated pre-transplant donor and recipient cells taken from spleen or lymph nodes. Library prep was done by the immunoSEQ multiplex PCR assay. For most patients, genomic DNA was isolated with the Qiagen DNeasy Blood and Tissue Kit and sent frozen to Adaptive Biotechnologies for TCR sequencing. High-throughput TCR-beta CDR3 sequencing of genomic DNA from most patients was performed by Adaptive Biotechnologies. Under the source paper's analysis protocol: TCR sequencing data were retrieved from Adaptive's ImmunoSEQ software for more than 15 patients, whereas three other patients were processed with MiXCR and VDJtools. To correct CD4 versus CD8 sorting errors, any sequence found in both subsets at a frequency ratio below 5:1 was removed. CDR3 nucleotide sequences shared between donor and recipient were removed because the origin of such sequences could not be assigned. At least 2-fold expansion over unstimulated cells and a minimum CFSE-low frequency of 0.002% (template counts) or 0.001% (read counts) were required for clones to be classified as alloreactive. Clones detected in sequenced pre-transplant spleen, lymph node, or MLR CFSE-low populations of the donor or recipient were defined as mappable. Cumulative frequency of alloreactive clones was calculated as a percentage of all sequences weighted by copy number. TCRdb re-hosts the immuneACCESS table, in-frame sequences only. Its copies lack some clones; in the studies checked, an unresolved V gene accounts for under half of them, and the cause for the rest is not known. The V and J calls and the clone size are those of that table, but D and trimming were determined from the DNA. Here the sample has more than 75,000 clones; less than 95% occur a single time. Just under 0.35% of the sample is taken by the ten largest.

Comment on this clone: Its antigen specificity is not known. No quality values exist for individual bases; no much larger clone is one base distant.

Counted from cysteine to phenylalanine, this CDR3 has 13 amino acids. Of the read, only the CDR3 DNA is kept; its 39 bases are in frame from base 1. The germline V gene gives CDR1 as MNHEY and CDR2 as SVGAGI. V loses 4 bases of germline sequence and J loses 3 bases, and the interval between the two ends is 8 bases. This specimen was unstimulated CD4+ T cells sorted from spleen or lymph node cells, taken before transplant. The origin of this receptor is a human donor who was the organ donor for an intestinal transplant. The V and J genes are TRBV6-5 and TRBJ2-3; TRBD2 is possibly the D segment (6 matching bases). The CDR3 protein is CASSSTRTDTQYF. The base sequence is TGTGCCAGCAGTTCGACTAGGACAGATACGCAGTATTTT.